Below are 29 T cell receptor beta chains sequenced from a single sample in a study of cytomegalovirus exposure and HLA in healthy donors. The PCR ran on 60 Vbeta and 13 Jbeta primers. The protocol was immunoSEQ multiplex PCR, while the TCRdb copy is restricted to in-frame clones and leaves out a portion. This sample has approximately 110,000 clones, with 76% found just once. The source material was PBMCs. These receptors all stem from a man aged 50-59 years in good health and CMV-seronegative.

The genes are TRBV5-1 and TRBJ2-3, with 7 bases lining up with TRBD1. This CDR3 is 16 amino acids long. Germline CDR1 reads SGHRS; CDR2 reads YFSETQ. V shed 3 bases and J 5 bases; nucleotides not matched to a gene: 12. The DNA of the CDR3 is TGCGCCAGCAGCTCTAGCCCGACAGGGCTAAGAGATACGCAGTATTTT. Amino acids: CASSSSPTGLRDTQYF.

The chain uses TRBV7-9 and TRBJ1-1; 7 bases are a match to TRBD1. In germline, CDR1 is SEHNR, CDR2 FQNEAQ (reference sequence). The CDR3 is 14 residues long. V trimming: 7 bases; J trimming: 2 bases; junction bases outside the gene matches: 7. DNA for the CDR3: TGTGCCAGCACTCCCGGGACAGCCAACACTGAAGCTTTCTTT. Protein product: CASTPGTANTEAFF.

The chain recombines TRBV29-1 with TRBJ1-2; 8 bases line up with TRBD1. The V gene's germline CDR1 is SQVTM and CDR2 ANQGSEA. This CDR3 spans 14 amino acids. The V segment lost 7 bases and the J segment 4 bases; nucleotides outside the gene matches: 11. The CDR3 coding sequence is TGCAGCGCCCTTGGTGGGACAGGCGCCTATGGCTACACCTTC. Protein product: CSALGGTGAYGYTF. The variable domain in full, with the rest retrieved from reference TRBV29-1 and TRBJ1-2, is SAVISQKPSRDICQRGTSLTIQCQVDSQVTMMFWYRQQPGQSLTLIATANQGSEATYESGFVIDKFPISRPNLTFSTLTVSNMSPEDSSIYLCSALGGTGAYGYTFGSGTRLTVV.

This chain links TRBV7-7 with TRBJ2-5; 8 positions match TRBD1. This CDR3 has 14 residues. V dropped 3 bases and J dropped 4; count of bases not matched to a gene: 4. In germline, CDR1 is SSHAT, CDR2 FNYEAQ (reference sequence). The CDR3 nucleotides are TGTGCCAGCAGCTTGGACAGGGTGGGAGAGACCCAGTACTTC. Amino acids: CASSLDRVGETQYF.

The chain couples TRBV6-5 to TRBJ1-2; D is unresolved. CDR1 MNHEY and CDR2 SVGAGI come from the germline V gene. V lost 6 bases and J lost 0, with 14 bases in between. This CDR3 spans 15 amino acids. CDR3 nucleotides: TGTGCCAGCAGCCATCCGCCAGGATCTAACTATGGCTACACCTTC. This codes for CASSHPPGSNYGYTF.

The rearrangement links TRBV30 to TRBJ2-3; a possible D gene is TRBD2 (7 bases). Germline CDR1 GTSNPN, CDR2 SVGIG (reference sequence). This CDR3 region has 16 residues. Trimming shortened V by 2 bases and J by 0 bases, and 15 bases separated the two germline ends. The CDR3: CAWSYRGGGSTDTQYF. CDR3 DNA: TGTGCCTGGAGTTACCGGGGCGGGGGCAGCACAGATACGCAGTATTTT.

The chain combines TRBV5-4 with TRBJ1-4; 7 positions match TRBD1. The CDR3 length is 14 residues. Germline loops: CDR1 SGHNT, CDR2 YYREEE (reference sequence). The V and J ends lost 0 bases and 7 bases, in that order; junction bases with no gene match: 3. CDR3: CASSLAGGGEKLFF. For the CDR3, the DNA is TGTGCCAGCAGCTTGGCAGGGGGAGGTGAAAAACTGTTTTTT.

This clone is medium-sized (0.01 to 0.1%) in the sample. This chain joins TRBV5-6 and TRBJ1-2, with D perhaps matching TRBD1 (6 bases). Trimming removed 3 bases at V and 1 base at J, with 13 bases between. This CDR3 contains 15 residues. CDR1 and CDR2 (germline): SGHDT, YYEEEE. CDR3: CASSWQGPVNYGYTF. The CDR3 DNA sequence: TGTGCCAGCAGCTGGCAGGGGCCCGTTAACTATGGCTACACCTTC. The full variable domain, its missing parts supplied by reference TRBV5-6 and TRBJ1-2, is DAGVTQSPTHLIKTRGQQVTLRCSPKSGHDTVSWYQQALGQGPQFIFQYYEEEERQRGNFPDRFSGHQFPNYSSELNVNALLLGDSALYLCASSWQGPVNYGYTFGSGTRLTVV.

V usage is TRBV11-1 and J usage is TRBJ2-5, with 13 bases aligning to TRBD2. Germline V gene data show CDR1 as SGHAT and CDR2 as FQDESV (reference sequence). The CDR3 has 15 residues. V was pared by 4 bases and J by 2 bases, with 1 base of the junction left unmatched. Written as DNA, the CDR3 is TGTGCCAGCAGCTCGACTAGCGGGGGGCAAGAGACCCAGTACTTC. Translated: CASSSTSGGQETQYF.

The chain uses TRBV2 and TRBJ2-3; 7 bases agree with TRBD1. Germline trimming cut 8 bases from V and 1 base from J; bases unmatched to any gene: 6. The CDR3 has 14 residues. The germline gives CDR1 SNHLY, CDR2 FYNNEI. The CDR3 is CASGDRDRTDTQYF. The CDR3 region has the DNA TGTGCCAGCGGAGACAGGGATCGCACAGATACGCAGTATTTT.

Here the CDR3 DNA reads TGTGCCAGTAGTATCCTGGACAGGAGACAAGAAGCTTTCTTT. Translated: CASSILDRRQEAFF. The chain employs TRBV19 and TRBJ1-1; the match to TRBD1 covers 7 bases. This CDR3 comprises 14 residues. Germline V gives CDR1 LNHDA, CDR2 SQIVND (reference sequence). V lost 3 bases to trimming and J lost 8 bases; unmatched junction nucleotides: 9.

This clone showed up just a few times. This chain connects TRBV6-5 to TRBJ1-5; tentatively, D is TRBD1 (5 bases). Germline CDR1 is MNHEY and CDR2 is SVGAGI. This CDR3 contains 13 residues. The V end was cut by 8 bases, the J end by 7 bases, with 15 bases between. The chain's CDR3 is CASLGGLGQPQHF. CDR3 sequence (DNA): TGTGCCAGCCTCGGGGGGTTGGGGCAGCCCCAGCATTTT.

The gene calls are TRBV6-6 and TRBJ1-1; D is unresolved. V lost 0 bases, J lost 11 bases, and 10 bases lay in between. The CDR3 spans 12 residues. Germline assignment: CDR1 MNHNY and CDR2 SVGAGI (reference sequence). CDR3 amino acids: CASSYSTGKAFF. The CDR3 DNA sequence: TGTGCCAGCAGTTACTCGACGGGGAAGGCTTTCTTT.

The chain couples TRBV4-1 to TRBJ2-1; unclear D gene. V lost 1 base, J lost 1 base, and 11 bases lay in between. The CDR3 runs 16 residues. Germline lookup yields CDR1 MGHRA and CDR2 YSYEKL. CDR3 bases: TGCGCCAGCAGCCAAGTGCCCACAATTTCCTACAATGAGCAGTTCTTC. Translating it yields CASSQVPTISYNEQFF.

This chain joins TRBV6-4 and TRBJ2-3; TRBD2 matches 8 bases. The CDR3 extends over 19 amino acids. V trimming: 6 bases; J trimming: 2 bases; junction bases outside the gene matches: 19. Looked up from germline, CDR1 is MRHNA and CDR2 is SNTAGT. The CDR3 DNA is TGTGCCAGCAGCCCTCACCTTCTAACCGGGACTAGAGACACAGATACGCAGTATTTT. Its translation is CASSPHLLTGTRDTDTQYF.

The chain uses TRBV19 and TRBJ1-5; 7 positions agree with TRBD1. The CDR3 is 13 amino acids. Germline V CDR1 and CDR2: LNHDA, SQIVND (reference sequence). V lost 6 bases to trimming and J lost 7 bases; unmatched junction nucleotides: 6. CDR3 loop: CASSGQAGQPQHF. CDR3 DNA: TGTGCCAGTAGCGGACAGGCAGGACAGCCCCAGCATTTT.

The CDR3 DNA follows: TGCGCCAGCAGCCAGCAGGGGGCGGATGAAAAACTGTTTTTT. Translated, it gives CASSQQGADEKLFF. The chain carries TRBV5-1 and TRBJ1-4, with 8 bases that match TRBD1. Germline CDR1 SGHRS, CDR2 YFSETQ. V dropped 4 bases and J dropped 6; count of bases not matched to a gene: 5. This CDR3 contains 14 residues.

The V and J genes are TRBV15 and TRBJ2-7, with D tentatively TRBD1 (6 bases). Germline V CDR1 and CDR2: LNHNV, YYDKDF (reference sequence). V lost 5 bases and J 6 bases, leaving 17 bases between the germline ends. This CDR3 has 14 amino acids. The DNA of the CDR3 is TGTGCCACCAGCGGTCCGGACAGCCCTTCCGAGCAGTACGTC. It is translated as CATSGPDSPSEQYV.

The chain couples TRBV5-4 to TRBJ2-6; D remains ambiguous. V was trimmed by 2 bases and J by 0 bases, leaving 3 bases between them. Looked up from germline, CDR1 is SGHNT and CDR2 is YYREEE (reference sequence). The CDR3 extends over 14 amino acids. The CDR3 DNA reads TGTGCCAGCAGCTTCAGCTCTGGGGCCAACGTCCTGACTTTC. Protein sequence: CASSFSSGANVLTF.

The genes are TRBV10-2 and TRBJ2-3; no clear D. Germline CDR1 is WSHSY and CDR2 is SAAADI. The CDR3 has 13 amino acids. Trimming removed 3 bases from V and 2 bases from J, with 6 bases in between. The CDR3 DNA is TGCGCCAGCAGTGACCCGTACACAGATACGCAGTATTTT. Residues: CASSDPYTDTQYF.

This chain connects TRBV7-9 to TRBJ2-5; 8 nucleotides align to TRBD2. The V gene's germline CDR1 is SEHNR and CDR2 FQNEAQ (reference sequence). Trimming cost V 1 base and J 2 bases; bases outside gene matches: 15. CDR3 length equals 19 residues. The CDR3 loop is CASSLGSGGRGASQETQYF. The CDR3 region has the DNA TGTGCCAGCAGCTTAGGGTCCGGGGGGCGGGGGGCGTCGCAAGAGACCCAGTACTTC.

This clone showed up just once. CDR3 residues: CASRGAAEAFF. CDR3 DNA: TGTGCCAGCAGGGGGGCGGCTGAAGCTTTCTTT. The chain uses TRBV2 and TRBJ1-1; D may be TRBD1 (6 bases). CDR1 is SNHLY and CDR2 is FYNNEI in the germline V gene. This CDR3 region has 11 residues. With 6 bases removed from V and 6 bases from J, the gap between germline ends came to 8 bases.

The chain uses TRBV15 and TRBJ2-5, with D maybe TRBD1 (5 bases). Looked up from germline, CDR1 is LNHNV and CDR2 is YYDKDF (reference sequence). Trimming removed 0 bases from V and 1 base from J, with 15 bases in between. The CDR3 contains 17 residues. CDR3 coding DNA: TGTGCCACCAGCAGAGATCGGCAGGGTATGGGCCAAGAGACCCAGTACTTC. It is translated as CATSRDRQGMGQETQYF.

In its sample, this clone was seen once. The V call is TRBV7-3, the J call TRBJ2-3; 7 positions match TRBD1. CDR1 SGHTA and CDR2 FQGTGA come from the germline V gene. Germline trimming cut 4 bases from V and 2 bases from J; bases unmatched to any gene: 6. The CDR3 is made up of 15 amino acids. In nucleotides, the CDR3 is TGTGCCAGCAGCTATCTGGGACAGAACACAGATACGCAGTATTTT. Its translation: CASSYLGQNTDTQYF.

The chain recombines TRBV28 with TRBJ2-7; TRBD1 is a possible D gene (5 bases). CDR3 length: 15 amino acids. Per the germline V gene, CDR1 is MDHEN and CDR2 is SYDVKM. The germline V and J ends were trimmed by 7 bases and 1 base, with 17 bases remaining between them. The DNA of the CDR3 is TGTGCCAGCATCCCACGGGTCGACAGATCCTACGAGCAGTACTTC. Amino acid sequence: CASIPRVDRSYEQYF.

The chain combines TRBV11-2 with TRBJ2-3; 7 positions match TRBD2. This CDR3 contains 16 residues. CDR1 SGHAT and CDR2 FQNNGV come from the germline V gene. The ends lost 5 bases at V and 7 bases at J; junction bases unmatched: 15. CDR3 sequence reads: CASSQQVPGGGYTQYF. The CDR3 DNA reads TGTGCCAGCAGCCAGCAAGTGCCGGGGGGTGGATATACGCAGTATTTT.

In its sample, this clone was seen a few times. V gene TRBV6-5 combines with J gene TRBJ1-2; 9 nucleotides line up with TRBD1. Looked up from germline, CDR1 is MNHEY and CDR2 is SVGAGI. The V and J ends lost 5 bases and 6 bases, in that order; junction bases with no gene match: 4. This CDR3 contains 13 residues. The CDR3 here is CASSRTGEDGYTF. CDR3 DNA: TGTGCCAGCAGTCGGACAGGGGAGGATGGCTACACCTTC.

The chain links TRBV2 to TRBJ1-6; a possible D gene is TRBD1 (6 bases). Trimming shortened V by 6 bases and J by 7 bases, and 16 bases separated the two germline ends. CDR3 size: 15 residues. The germline CDR1 and CDR2 sequences are SNHLY and FYNNEI. As DNA, the CDR3 is TGTGCCAGCAGCGCGAACAGGGCAAGCAATTCACCCCTCCACTTT. Translating it yields CASSANRASNSPLHF. The full variable domain, rest sourced from reference TRBV2 and TRBJ1-6, is EPEVTQTPSHQVTQMGQEVILRCVPISNHLYFYWYRQILGQKVEFLVSFYNNEISEKSEIFDDQFSVERPDGSNFTLKIRSTKLEDSAMYFCASSANRASNSPLHFGNGTRLTVT.

V and J are TRBV6-5 and TRBJ2-5, with 9 positions matching TRBD2. The ends lost 0 bases at V and 5 bases at J; junction bases unmatched: 4. The CDR3 sequence is 15 residues long. CDR1 MNHEY and CDR2 SVGAGI come from the germline V gene. The CDR3 region is CASSYSAGGLETQYF. The DNA of the CDR3 is TGTGCCAGCAGTTACTCTGCGGGGGGGTTGGAGACCCAGTACTTC.